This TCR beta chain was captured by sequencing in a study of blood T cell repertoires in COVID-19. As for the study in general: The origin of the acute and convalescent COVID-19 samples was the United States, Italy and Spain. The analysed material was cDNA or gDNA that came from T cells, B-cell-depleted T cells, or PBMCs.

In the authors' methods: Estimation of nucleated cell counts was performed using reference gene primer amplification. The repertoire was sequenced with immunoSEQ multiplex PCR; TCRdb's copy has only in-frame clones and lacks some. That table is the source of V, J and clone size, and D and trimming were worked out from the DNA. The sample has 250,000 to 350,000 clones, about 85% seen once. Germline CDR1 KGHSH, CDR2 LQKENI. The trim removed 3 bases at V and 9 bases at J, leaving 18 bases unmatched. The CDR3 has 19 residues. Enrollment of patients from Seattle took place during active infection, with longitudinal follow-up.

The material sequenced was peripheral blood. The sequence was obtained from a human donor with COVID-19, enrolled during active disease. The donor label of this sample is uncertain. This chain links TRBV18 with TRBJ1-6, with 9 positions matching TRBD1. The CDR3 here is CASSPRTGERRLGGSPLHF. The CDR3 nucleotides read TGTGCCAGCTCACCCAGGACAGGGGAAAGGAGATTGGGCGGTTCACCCCTCCACTTT.